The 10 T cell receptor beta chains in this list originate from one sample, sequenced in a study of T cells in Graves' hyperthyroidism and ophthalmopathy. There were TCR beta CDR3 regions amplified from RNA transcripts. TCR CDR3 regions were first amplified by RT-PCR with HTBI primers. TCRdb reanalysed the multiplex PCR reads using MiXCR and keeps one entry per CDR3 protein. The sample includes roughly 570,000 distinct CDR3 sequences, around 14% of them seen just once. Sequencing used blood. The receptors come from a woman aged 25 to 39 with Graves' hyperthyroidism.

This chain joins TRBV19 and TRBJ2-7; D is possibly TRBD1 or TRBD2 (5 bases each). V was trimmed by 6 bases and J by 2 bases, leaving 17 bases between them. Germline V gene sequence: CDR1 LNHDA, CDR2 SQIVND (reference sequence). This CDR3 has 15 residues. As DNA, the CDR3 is TGTGCCAGTAGCAGACGGGAAGGGGTAGCCTACGAGCAGTACTTC. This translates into CASSRREGVAYEQYF.

CDR3 in amino acids: CASSLTQKYSSYNEQFF. The DNA for the CDR3 is TGTGCCAGCAGCTTAACCCAAAAATATAGCTCCTACAATGAGCAGTTCTTC. The chain is built from TRBV7-3 and TRBJ2-1; D gene uncertain. This CDR3 has 17 residues. The germline V and J ends were trimmed by 0 bases and 0 bases, with 12 bases remaining between them. From germline, CDR1 is SGHTA and CDR2 FQGTGA.

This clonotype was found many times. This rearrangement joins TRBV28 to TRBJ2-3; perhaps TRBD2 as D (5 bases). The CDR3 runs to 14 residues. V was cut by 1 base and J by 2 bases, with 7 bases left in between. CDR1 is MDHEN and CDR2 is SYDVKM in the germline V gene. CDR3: CASSLLRATDTQYF. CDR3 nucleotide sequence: TGTGCCAGCAGTTTATTGAGGGCCACAGATACGCAGTATTTT.

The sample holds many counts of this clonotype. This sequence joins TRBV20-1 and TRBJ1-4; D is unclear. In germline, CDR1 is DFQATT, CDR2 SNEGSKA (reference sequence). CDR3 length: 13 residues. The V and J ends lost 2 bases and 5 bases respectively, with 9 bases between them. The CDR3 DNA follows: TGCAGTGCTAGACCCGGGTCAAATGAAAAACTGTTTTTT. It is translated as CSARPGSNEKLFF.

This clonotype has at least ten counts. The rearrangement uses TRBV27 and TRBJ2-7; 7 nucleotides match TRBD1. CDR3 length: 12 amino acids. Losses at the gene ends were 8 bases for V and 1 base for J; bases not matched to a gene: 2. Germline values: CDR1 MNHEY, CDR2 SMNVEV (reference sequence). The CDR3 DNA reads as TGTGCCAGCGCGGACAGGTCCTACGAGCAGTACTTC. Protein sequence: CASADRSYEQYF.

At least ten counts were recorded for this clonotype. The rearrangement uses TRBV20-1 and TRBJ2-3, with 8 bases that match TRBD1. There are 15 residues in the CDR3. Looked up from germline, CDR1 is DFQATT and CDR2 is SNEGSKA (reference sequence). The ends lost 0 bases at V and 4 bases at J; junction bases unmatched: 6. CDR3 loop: CSARDGQGAADTQYF. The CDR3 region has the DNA TGCAGTGCTAGAGATGGGCAGGGGGCGGCAGATACGCAGTATTTT.

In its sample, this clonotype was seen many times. The CDR3 coding sequence is TGCAGCGTTGGGGGGGGGAACAATGAGCAGTTCTTC. Translating gives CSVGGGNNEQFF. V gene TRBV29-1 combines with J gene TRBJ2-1; 7 bases agree with TRBD2. Per germline, CDR1 SQVTM and CDR2 ANQGSEA. The V gene end was trimmed by 4 bases and the J gene end by 5 bases; junction bases not matched to a gene: 2. The CDR3 is made up of 12 amino acids.

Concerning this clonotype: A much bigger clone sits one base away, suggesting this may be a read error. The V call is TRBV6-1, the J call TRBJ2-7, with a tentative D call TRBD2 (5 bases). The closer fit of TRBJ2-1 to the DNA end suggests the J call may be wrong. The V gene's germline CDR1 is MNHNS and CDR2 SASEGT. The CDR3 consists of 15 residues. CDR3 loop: CASPIPRGSSYEQFF. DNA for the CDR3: TGTGCCAGCCCCATCCCACGGGGTAGCTCCTACGAGCAGTTCTTC.

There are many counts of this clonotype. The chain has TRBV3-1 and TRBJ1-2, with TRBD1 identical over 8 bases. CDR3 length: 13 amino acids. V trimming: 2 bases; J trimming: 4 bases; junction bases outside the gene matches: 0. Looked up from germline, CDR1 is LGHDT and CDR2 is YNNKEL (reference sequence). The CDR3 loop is CASSQQGAYGYTF. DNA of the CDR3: TGTGCCAGCAGCCAACAGGGGGCCTATGGCTACACCTTC.

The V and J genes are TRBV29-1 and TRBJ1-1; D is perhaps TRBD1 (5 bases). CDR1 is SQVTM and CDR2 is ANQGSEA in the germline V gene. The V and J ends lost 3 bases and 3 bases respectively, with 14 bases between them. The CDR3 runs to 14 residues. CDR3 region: CSVEASREYTEAFF. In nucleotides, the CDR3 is TGCAGCGTTGAGGCCAGCAGGGAGTACACTGAAGCTTTCTTT.